This entry lists 19 T cell receptor beta chains sequenced from one sample in a study of CD8 T cells in ankylosing spondylitis. From the 5' RACE reads, TCRdb called clonotypes with MiXCR, one entry per CDR3 protein. Of roughly 38,000 distinct CDR3 sequences in the sample, around 3% were seen once. The sequenced sample was blood, either unsorted or a sorted T cell fraction (not recorded which). These receptors originate from a male donor with ankylosing spondylitis or in good health (not recorded which).

This clonotype was picked up many times. The chain carries TRBV9 and TRBJ1-3; no definite D call. V lost 2 bases, J lost 0 bases, and 6 bases lay in between. Per the germline V gene, CDR1 is SGDLS and CDR2 is YYNGEE. The CDR3 runs to 14 residues. Written as DNA, the CDR3 is TGTGCCAGCAGCGTCCGAAGCTCTGGAAACACCATATATTTT. Protein sequence: CASSVRSSGNTIYF. The full variable domain, rest sourced from reference TRBV9 and TRBJ1-3, is DSGVTQTPKHLITATGQRVTLRCSPRSGDLSVYWYQQSLDQGLQFLIQYYNGEERAKGNILERFSAQQFPDLHSELNLSSLELGDSALYFCASSVRSSGNTIYFGEGSWLTVV.

This clonotype was seen many times. This rearrangement joins TRBV9 to TRBJ2-5, with D possibly TRBD1 on 5 matching bases. From germline, CDR1 is SGDLS and CDR2 YYNGEE. V was pared by 0 bases and J by 1 base, with 10 bases between. This CDR3 has 15 residues. CDR3 region: CASSVVGATQETQYF. DNA for the CDR3: TGTGCCAGCAGCGTAGTAGGGGCCACCCAAGAGACCCAGTACTTC.

This clonotype was observed many times. The chain has TRBV9 and TRBJ1-6, with TRBD1 matching over 9 bases. The CDR3 is 15 residues long. The J segment lost 10 bases and the V segment lost 0 bases, leaving 5 bases of the junction unmatched. Germline V gene lookup returns CDR1 SGDLS and CDR2 YYNGEE. CDR3 sequence (DNA): TGTGCCAGCAGCGTAGAGGGGACAGGGCGCTCACCCCTCCACTTT. Translating it yields CASSVEGTGRSPLHF.

This clonotype was seen at least ten times. The CDR3 DNA is TGTGCCAGCAGCGTAGGGGTCGACGGGGAGCTGTTTTTT. Translation gives CASSVGVDGELFF. V and J are TRBV9 and TRBJ2-2; D ambiguous. Deletions cut 0 bases from V and 7 bases from J, with 7 bases between. The CDR3 runs to 13 residues. Germline CDR1 is SGDLS and CDR2 is YYNGEE.

In its sample, this clonotype was seen many times. The rearrangement joins TRBV9 to TRBJ1-6; 7 bases fit TRBD1. The CDR3 is made up of 16 amino acids. Germline lookup yields CDR1 SGDLS and CDR2 YYNGEE. J gave up 7 bases and V 3 bases, and 10 bases lay outside the gene matches. CDR3: CASSEDAAGGNSPLHF. CDR3 coding DNA: TGTGCCAGCAGCGAGGATGCTGCAGGGGGGAATTCACCCCTCCACTTT.

This clonotype was observed many times. The rearrangement links TRBV9 to TRBJ1-1; perhaps TRBD1 as D (5 bases). V was trimmed by 4 bases and J by 10 bases, leaving 17 bases between them. The germline V gene encodes CDR1 SGDLS and CDR2 YYNGEE. The CDR3 loop spans 13 amino acids. The CDR3 loop is CASSPLASGGAFF. The CDR3 DNA reads TGTGCCAGCAGCCCCCTCGCCAGCGGGGGAGCTTTCTTT.

In its sample, this clonotype ranks as medium-sized. This chain links TRBV9 with TRBJ2-3; D perhaps matches TRBD1 (5 bases). The CDR3 loop spans 15 amino acids. V was cut by 0 bases and J by 0 bases, with 8 bases left in between. The V gene's germline CDR1 is SGDLS and CDR2 YYNGEE. In nucleotides, the CDR3 is TGTGCCAGCAGCGTAGGGGGCTACAGCACAGATACGCAGTATTTT. This gives the protein CASSVGGYSTDTQYF. The variable domain in full, completed from reference TRBV9 and TRBJ2-3, reads DSGVTQTPKHLITATGQRVTLRCSPRSGDLSVYWYQQSLDQGLQFLIQYYNGEERAKGNILERFSAQQFPDLHSELNLSSLELGDSALYFCASSVGGYSTDTQYFGPGTRLTVL.

This clonotype was picked up many times. The chain joins TRBV9 to TRBJ2-2; D is unresolved. This CDR3 comprises 14 residues. Germline CDR1 is SGDLS and CDR2 is YYNGEE. V shed 4 bases and J shed 0 bases, with 7 bases lying between them. The CDR3 here is CASSPRANTGELFF. CDR3 DNA: TGTGCCAGCAGCCCCCGCGCGAACACCGGGGAGCTGTTTTTT.

In its sample, this clonotype was seen many times. This sequence joins TRBV9 and TRBJ2-2; TRBD1 might be the D (6 bases). From germline, CDR1 is SGDLS and CDR2 YYNGEE. The CDR3 is 14 amino acids. The V end lost 4 bases, the J end lost 8 bases, and 15 bases lay between the germline ends. For the CDR3, the DNA is TGTGCCAGCAGCACCGAGGCAGGGGCAGGGGAGCTGTTTTTT. As protein: CASSTEAGAGELFF.

This clonotype was seen ten or more times. The V gene is TRBV24-1, the J gene TRBJ2-7, with D hard to call. Germline V gene lookup returns CDR1 KGHDR and CDR2 SFDVKD. V lost 3 bases and J 1 base, leaving 12 bases between the germline ends. CDR3 length: 15 amino acids. The CDR3 DNA is TGTGCCACCAGTGATCCTCCGACCGGGTCCTACGAGCAGTACGTC. Translated, it gives CATSDPPTGSYEQYV.

This clonotype is labeled as medium-sized (0.01 to 0.1%). V is TRBV9 and J is TRBJ1-1; TRBD1 agrees at 9 bases. The CDR3 length is 15 residues. J gave up 3 bases and V 3 bases, and 6 bases lay outside the gene matches. Looked up from germline, CDR1 is SGDLS and CDR2 is YYNGEE. DNA for the CDR3: TGTGCCAGCAGCGCGACCGGGACAGGGCACACTGAAGCTTTCTTT. Its translation is CASSATGTGHTEAFF.

In this sample, this clonotype turned up many times. This CDR3 reads CASSVEGLYNEQFF. The CDR3 DNA follows: TGTGCCAGCAGCGTAGAGGGACTCTACAATGAGCAGTTCTTC. The rearrangement joins TRBV9 to TRBJ2-1, with D perhaps TRBD2 (6 bases). The CDR3 runs to 14 residues. V lost 0 bases, J lost 3 bases, and 7 bases lay in between. CDR1 and CDR2 from the germline V gene are SGDLS and YYNGEE.

Many counts were recorded for this clonotype. This chain uses TRBV9 with TRBJ2-2; D is possibly TRBD2 (6 bases). The CDR3 consists of 15 residues. Trimming removed 2 bases from V and 3 bases from J, with 11 bases in between. Germline values: CDR1 SGDLS, CDR2 YYNGEE. The CDR3 nucleotides are TGTGCCAGCAGCGTGTCGGGGGAATACACCGGGGAGCTGTTTTTT. Translated: CASSVSGEYTGELFF.

This clonotype was picked up many times. The chain combines TRBV9 with TRBJ1-6; TRBD1 matches 7 bases. The CDR3 has 15 amino acids. V shed 5 bases and J 6 bases; nucleotides not matched to a gene: 8. Per germline, CDR1 SGDLS and CDR2 YYNGEE. DNA for the CDR3: TGTGCCAGCAGTAGACGACAGGGAGCTAATTCACCCCTCCACTTT. Translation gives CASSRRQGANSPLHF. Combining the CDR3 with reference TRBV9 and TRBJ1-6 gives the whole variable domain DSGVTQTPKHLITATGQRVTLRCSPRSGDLSVYWYQQSLDQGLQFLIQYYNGEERAKGNILERFSAQQFPDLHSELNLSSLELGDSALYFCASSRRQGANSPLHFGNGTRLTVT.

This clonotype was recorded many times. The chain has TRBV9 and TRBJ2-4; 8 nucleotides match TRBD1. V lost 4 bases, J lost 8 bases, and 8 bases stayed unmatched. The CDR3 is 14 residues long. Germline V gives CDR1 SGDLS, CDR2 YYNGEE. CDR3 in DNA: TGTGCCAGCAGCCCCCACAGGGGGGAGGACATTCAGTACTTC. It yields the protein CASSPHRGEDIQYF.

This clonotype has a count of ten or more. The V call is TRBV9, the J call TRBJ2-3; perhaps TRBD1 as D (5 bases). V was shortened by 5 bases and J by 2 bases, with 9 bases between the two germline ends. This CDR3 region has 13 residues. Germline-derived CDR1 and CDR2 are SGDLS and YYNGEE. DNA of the CDR3: TGTGCCAGCAGTCGACAGTCCACAGATACGCAGTATTTT. It translates to CASSRQSTDTQYF.

This clonotype was detected many times. The chain is built from TRBV9 and TRBJ2-2; D remains unclear. The CDR3 covers 15 residues. Germline V lookup: CDR1 SGDLS, CDR2 YYNGEE. The ends were cut back, 1 base at V and 7 bases at J, with 14 bases in the middle. In DNA, the CDR3 is TGTGCCAGCAGCGTACAAGCCTTGGGTATCGGGGAGCTGTTTTTT. Its translation: CASSVQALGIGELFF.

This clonotype occurred many times. This sequence joins TRBV9 and TRBJ2-1; no definite D call. Germline values: CDR1 SGDLS, CDR2 YYNGEE. Trimming took off 4 bases at V and 4 bases at J, with 12 bases between the two ends. The CDR3 consists of 14 residues. As DNA, the CDR3 is TGTGCCAGCAGCCAAACTACGAATTACAATGAGCAGTTCTTC. Translation: CASSQTTNYNEQFF.

This clonotype ranks as medium-sized (0.01 to 0.1%). J is TRBJ2-5 and V is TRBV9, with 16 bases identical to TRBD2. CDR3 size: 22 residues. With V trimmed by 0 bases and J by 1 base, 15 bases remained unmatched. The germline CDR1 and CDR2 sequences are SGDLS and YYNGEE. In nucleotides, the CDR3 is TGTGCCAGCAGCGTAGGACCGGGACTAGCGGGAGGGCAACGAGGTGGCCAAGAGACCCAGTACTTC. Amino acids: CASSVGPGLAGGQRGGQETQYF.